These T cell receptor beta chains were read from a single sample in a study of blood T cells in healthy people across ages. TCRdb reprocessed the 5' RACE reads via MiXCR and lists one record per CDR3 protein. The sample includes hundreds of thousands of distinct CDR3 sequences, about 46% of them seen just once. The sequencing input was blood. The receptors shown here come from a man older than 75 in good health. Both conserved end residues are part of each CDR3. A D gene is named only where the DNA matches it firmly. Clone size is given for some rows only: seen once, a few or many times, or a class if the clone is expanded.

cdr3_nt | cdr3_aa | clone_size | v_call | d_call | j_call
TGTGCCAGCAGCTTAGCGGGAGGGCCGGTGAACGAGCAGTACTTC | CASSLAGGPVNEQYF | NA | TRBV7-2 | TRBD2 | TRBJ2-7
TGTGCCAGCAGCTTCCTAGCCGGGACTAGCGCCCGGTCAGATACGCAGTATTTT | CASSFLAGTSARSDTQYF | few | TRBV11-2 | TRBD2 | TRBJ2-3
TGTGCCACCGAACAGGGGAGGGGAGAGACCCAGTACTTC | CATEQGRGETQYF | NA | TRBV10-3 | NA | TRBJ2-5
TGCGCCAGCAGCAATGGGGACCGACCCTACGAGCAGTACTTC | CASSNGDRPYEQYF | NA | TRBV7-2 | NA | TRBJ2-7
TGTGCCAGCAGCCCTGAGCGGGGGTCCTACAATGAGCAGTTCTTC | CASSPERGSYNEQFF | few | TRBV28 | TRBD2 | TRBJ2-1
TGTGCCAGCTCACCAGCGGGAGGGGACAATGAGCAGTTCTTC | CASSPAGGDNEQFF | NA | TRBV18 | TRBD2 | TRBJ2-1
TGTGCCAGCAGCGTGACAGGGGGCACTGAAGCTTTCTTT | CASSVTGGTEAFF | many | TRBV9 | TRBD1 | TRBJ1-1
TGTGCCAGCAGTTACTCGGGACTAGCGGGCGATACCTACGAGCAGTACTTC | CASSYSGLAGDTYEQYF | NA | TRBV6-2/TRBV6-3 | TRBD2 | TRBJ2-7
TGTGCCAGCAGTCCCGGGACGCCAGAGACCCAGTACTTC | CASSPGTPETQYF | many | TRBV12-3/TRBV12-4 | NA | TRBJ2-5
TGTGCCAGCAGCTTGTGGACAGTGGGTACTGAAGCTTTCTTT | CASSLWTVGTEAFF | NA | TRBV5-6 | NA | TRBJ1-1
TGTGCCATCAGTGAGGAGGGGACCTCCAATTTTTCACCCCTCCACTTT | CAISEEGTSNFSPLHF | NA | TRBV10-3 | NA | TRBJ1-6
TGCAGTGCTAGGGACAGGGTCAGCTCCTATAATTCACCCCTCCACTTT | CSARDRVSSYNSPLHF | NA | TRBV20-1 | TRBD1 | TRBJ1-6
TGTGCCAGCAGTCCTAATAACCCGGTGGGGATAAACTATGGCTACACCTTC | CASSPNNPVGINYGYTF | NA | TRBV12-3/TRBV12-4 | NA | TRBJ1-2
TGTGCCAGCAGCTTAGAGGGGACTAGCGGTTACAATGAGCAGTTCTTC | CASSLEGTSGYNEQFF | NA | TRBV7-2 | TRBD2 | TRBJ2-1
TGTGCCACCAGTGCAGGGGCAGATGAAAACTACAATGAGCAGTTCTTC | CATSAGADENYNEQFF | NA | TRBV24-1 | NA | TRBJ2-1
TGCAGCGTCCCCCAACGGGGCCTAGCGGGAGGAGGTGAGCAGTTCTTC | CSVPQRGLAGGGEQFF | few | TRBV29-1 | TRBD2 | TRBJ2-1